The clone carrying this T cell receptor beta chain occurred a few times. Its specificity is not known. The CDR3 totals 14 residues. The germline CDR1 and CDR2 sequences are SGDLS and YYNGEE. Trimming stripped 3 bases from V and 2 bases from J, with 12 bases between. RNA transcripts gave rise to amplified TCR beta CDR3 regions. TCR CDR3 regions were first amplified by RT-PCR with HTBI primers. MiXCR was run by TCRdb on the multiplex PCR reads, yielding one entry per CDR3 protein. This sample carries around 600,000 distinct CDR3 sequences, approximately 14% of them seen once, and the ten largest clones take under 15%. The sample belongs to a study of T cells in Graves' hyperthyroidism and ophthalmopathy. Notes on the study in general: Separating ophthalmopathy from stable hyperthyroidism was achieved by a 13 V-J model.

The sequencing input was blood. The V gene is TRBV9, the J gene TRBJ2-7; possibly TRBD2 for D (5 bases). This receptor was taken from a woman aged 45-59 years with Graves' ophthalmopathy. The CDR3 DNA sequence: TGTGCCAGCAGCGCGAGCGGTCACCCCTACGAGCAGTACTTC. It specifies CASSASGHPYEQYF.